Sequencing of this TCR beta chain was carried out in a study of T cell responses to AZD1222 COVID-19 vaccine. With respect to this clone: Its antigen is not identified.

Repertoires were generated with immunoSEQ multiplex PCR, while TCRdb's copy carries only in-frame clones and drops some. The sample has roughly 140,000 clones; more than 85% are singletons. Notes on the study in general: Clonal diversity may have been underestimated in mostly white British donors.

CDR1 and CDR2 (germline): SGHRS, YFSETQ. The CDR3 is 15 amino acids. The V and J ends lost 0 bases and 4 bases respectively, with 10 bases between them. The receptor was isolated from an adult who had recovered from COVID-19. This chain joins TRBV5-1 and TRBJ2-2; no reliable D call. The specimen comprised peripheral blood, sampled after recovery from COVID-19. This chain's CDR3 is CASSLGVGITGELFF. The CDR3 DNA follows: TGCGCCAGCAGCTTGGGAGTGGGGATCACCGGGGAGCTGTTTTTT. Variable domain in full (rest from reference TRBV5-1 and TRBJ2-2): KAGVTQTPRYLIKTRGQQVTLSCSPISGHRSVSWYQQTPGQGLQFLFEYFSETQRNKGNFPGRFSGRQFSNSRSEMNVSTLELGDSALYLCASSLGVGITGELFFGEGSRLTVL.